This T cell receptor beta chain is drawn from a study of Tregs in tolerant kidney transplant recipients. Study results and limitations: For some patients, primers changed over time, blocking nucleotide-level comparison. Few patients were studied, so findings need validation in larger groups. No direct test of biological reproducibility was done here.

Assay: immunoSEQ multiplex PCR; the TCRdb copy retains only in-frame clones and omits some. This sample's clone table lists more than 2,000 clones. A note on this clone: Its antigen remains unidentified.

After around 6 days with irradiated graft donor PBMCs, CFSE-labeled recipient PBMCs were FACS-sorted. This TCR came from a human patient who received a combined kidney and bone marrow transplant. The material sequenced was CD4+ T cells from blood cultured with allogeneic cells, taken before the transplant.

CDR3 residues: CASSLVSAAGDTQYF. The covered CDR3 bases are TGTGCCAGCAGCTTAGTGTCTGCGGCCGGGGATACG. The V and J genes are TRBV7-6 and TRBJ2-3; D is ambiguous. The missing CDR3 end, 3 residues past where the read stops, is filled in from the germline J gene. The germline gives CDR1 SGHVS, CDR2 FNYEAQ. Trimming left V 1 base short and J 6 bases short, with 14 bases between. The CDR3 totals 15 residues.